One sample yielded the 6 T cell receptor beta chains listed below, sequenced in a study of spatial heterogeneity in lung cancer. Study results and caveats: Expanded intratumoral alpha and beta TCR counts tracked tumor mutation counts.

TCRdb reanalysed the 5' RACE reads using MiXCR and keeps one entry per CDR3 protein. The table has approximately 4,000 distinct CDR3 sequences, about two fifths seen once. Their antigens remain unidentified. Documented time point: sample taken at primary tumor resection. The sample consisted of lung tumor tissue, taken at surgery. These receptors came from a male donor with early-stage non-small cell lung cancer.

This chain links TRBV6-2 or TRBV6-3 with TRBJ2-3, with 8 positions matching TRBD2. Germline CDR1 is MNHEY and CDR2 is SVGEGT. J gave up 6 bases and V 6 bases, and 11 bases lay outside the gene matches. There are 15 residues in the CDR3. The DNA of the CDR3 is TGTGCCAGCAGCCCCGACGGGAGGGGGTTGGATACGCAGTATTTT. It specifies CASSPDGRGLDTQYF.

This clonotype was counted a few times. The rearrangement uses TRBV20-1 and TRBJ1-1; D uncertain. V was pared by 5 bases and J by 5 bases, with 18 bases between. Germline CDR1 reads DFQATT; CDR2 reads SNEGSKA (reference sequence). The CDR3 sequence is 14 residues long. The CDR3 DNA follows: TGCAGTGCTCCGGGCCCTATCCTCCGGACTGAAGCTTTCTTT. This sequence encodes CSAPGPILRTEAFF.

The rearrangement links TRBV10-3 to TRBJ2-3, with 9 bases fitting TRBD2. J was trimmed by 2 bases and V by 2 bases; bases with no gene match: 2. This CDR3 contains 15 residues. Germline values: CDR1 ENHRY, CDR2 SYGVKD. This chain's CDR3 is CAISESGGPTDTQYF. The CDR3 region has the DNA TGTGCCATCAGTGAGAGCGGGGGGCCCACAGATACGCAGTATTTT.

This clonotype is classed as medium-sized. The genes are TRBV5-8 and TRBJ2-5, with D perhaps being TRBD1 or TRBD2 (5 bases each). Germline-derived CDR1 and CDR2 are SGHTS and YDEGEE. This CDR3 spans 14 amino acids. Deletions cut 0 bases from V and 3 bases from J, with 9 bases between. CDR3 in amino acids: CASSLGGAKETQYF. CDR3 coding DNA: TGTGCCAGCAGCTTGGGAGGGGCAAAAGAGACCCAGTACTTC.

This chain uses TRBV18 with TRBJ2-7; no reliable D call. Germline V CDR1 and CDR2: KGHSH, LQKENI. CDR3 size: 15 residues. Trimming left V 3 bases short and J 5 bases short, with 17 bases between. The CDR3, as DNA: TGTGCCAGCTCACCCACCTCAGTGGTGTGGAACGAGCAGTACTTC. Protein sequence: CASSPTSVVWNEQYF.

Within the sample, this clonotype is medium-sized. The genes are TRBV6-1 and TRBJ2-3; 7 bases align to TRBD1. The germline gives CDR1 MNHNS, CDR2 SASEGT. V was pared by 7 bases and J by 4 bases, with 8 bases of the junction left unmatched. The CDR3 loop spans 14 amino acids. The DNA of the CDR3 is TGTGCCAGCACCTGGACAGGTGCATCAGATACGCAGTATTTT. Protein: CASTWTGASDTQYF.